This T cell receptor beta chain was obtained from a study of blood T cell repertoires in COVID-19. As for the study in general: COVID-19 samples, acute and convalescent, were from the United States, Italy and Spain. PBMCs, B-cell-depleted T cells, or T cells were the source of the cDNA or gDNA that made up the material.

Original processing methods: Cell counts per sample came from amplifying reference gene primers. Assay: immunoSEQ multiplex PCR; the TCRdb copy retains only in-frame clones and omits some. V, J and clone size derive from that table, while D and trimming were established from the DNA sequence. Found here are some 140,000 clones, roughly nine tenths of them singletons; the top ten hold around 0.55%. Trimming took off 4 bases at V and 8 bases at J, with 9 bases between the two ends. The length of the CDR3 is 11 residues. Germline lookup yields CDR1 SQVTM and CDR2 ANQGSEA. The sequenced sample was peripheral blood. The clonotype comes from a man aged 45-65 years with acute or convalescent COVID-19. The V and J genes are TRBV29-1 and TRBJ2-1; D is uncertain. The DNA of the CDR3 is TGCAGCGTTGTCCGTTTCGATGAGCAGTTCTTC. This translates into CSVVRFDEQFF.